This T cell receptor beta chain was found in a study of blood T cell repertoires in COVID-19. Background on the study: Samples came from the United States, Italy and Spain, spanning acute and convalescent COVID-19. T cells, B-cell-depleted T cells, or PBMCs provided the cDNA or gDNA that served as material.

J gave up 8 bases and V 5 bases, and 5 bases lay outside the gene matches. Germline V gene data show CDR1 as SGHTA and CDR2 as FQGNSA. The CDR3 consists of 13 residues. Per the study methods: Estimates of nucleated cell counts were drawn from the amplification of reference gene primers. TCRdb keeps only in-frame clones here, not all; method: immunoSEQ multiplex PCR. V and J calls and clone size are as listed in that table; D and trimming were resolved from the DNA. The sample shows around 15,000 clones, about 85% of them seen only once. J is TRBJ1-2 and V is TRBV7-2; TRBD1 matches 10 bases. The TCR originated in a man aged 45 to 65 with active COVID-19. Sequenced material: peripheral blood. The CDR3 protein is CASSAGDRGGYTF. The CDR3, as DNA: TGTGCCAGCAGCGCAGGGGACAGGGGAGGCTACACCTTC.